The 27 T cell receptor beta chains in this list originate from one sample, sequenced in a study of T-cell memory formation after mild COVID-19. From the 5' RACE reads, TCRdb called clonotypes with MiXCR, one entry per CDR3 protein. The profile shows approximately 440,000 distinct CDR3 sequences, around 20% of them singletons. Sequenced: PBMCs or a T cell subset sorted from them (not recorded which). The receptors here all came from an adult woman who had mild COVID-19 (a few samples of this study predate the infection). Cell type and time point are not known.

This clonotype was found a few times. The chain is built from TRBV5-1 and TRBJ1-2; maybe TRBD1 (6 bases). Germline lookup yields CDR1 SGHRS and CDR2 YFSETQ. The CDR3 has 15 amino acids. With 0 bases removed from V and 4 bases from J, the gap between germline ends came to 13 bases. The CDR3 loop reads CASSLGVQGSYGYTF. The CDR3 DNA reads as TGCGCCAGCAGCTTGGGAGTTCAGGGGAGCTATGGCTACACCTTC.

This sequence joins TRBV12-3 or TRBV12-4 and TRBJ2-2; 8 bases agree with TRBD1. J lost 7 bases, V lost 3 bases, and 4 bases had no gene match. The CDR3 sequence is 14 residues long. The DNA for the CDR3 is TGTGCCAGCAGTTTCAGGGGGCGAATCGGGGAGCTGTTTTTT. Translated, it gives CASSFRGRIGELFF.

V is TRBV3-1 and J is TRBJ2-4; D unclear. CDR1 and CDR2 (germline): LGHDT, YNNKEL (reference sequence). V was pared by 2 bases and J by 1 base, with 12 bases between. The CDR3 spans 16 residues. DNA for the CDR3: TGTGCCAGCAGCCAAAGGGTTACGAGGGCCAAAAACATTCAGTACTTC. Translation gives CASSQRVTRAKNIQYF.

This chain uses TRBV12-3 or TRBV12-4 with TRBJ1-1, with 9 bases matching TRBD1. V lost 7 bases to trimming and J lost 3 bases; unmatched junction nucleotides: 3. This CDR3 has 13 residues. The CDR3 DNA reads TGTGCCAGCACTCGGGACAGGGACACTGAAGCTTTCTTT. Its protein is CASTRDRDTEAFF.

This clonotype was picked up a small number of times. This rearrangement joins TRBV28 to TRBJ2-1, with D tentatively TRBD2 (5 bases). The length of the CDR3 is 14 residues. Trimming removed 8 bases at V and 0 bases at J, with 11 bases between. Germline V gene sequence: CDR1 MDHEN, CDR2 SYDVKM. For the CDR3, the DNA is TGTGCCAGCCCCCCCACTAGCTCCTACAATGAGCAGTTCTTC. It encodes CASPPTSSYNEQFF.

The chain uses TRBV20-1 and TRBJ1-1, with D unresolved. The V end was cut by 6 bases, the J end by 10 bases, with 15 bases between. Looked up from germline, CDR1 is DFQATT and CDR2 is SNEGSKA (reference sequence). CDR3 length: 11 residues. CDR3 sequence reads: CSASFLGAAFF. CDR3 DNA: TGCAGTGCCTCCTTCCTCGGCGCAGCTTTCTTT.

This clonotype has a handful of counts. The CDR3 spells CSARVARGGSGELFF. CDR3 coding DNA: TGCAGTGCTAGAGTTGCCAGGGGAGGATCCGGGGAGCTGTTTTTT. The chain couples TRBV20-1 to TRBJ2-2; either TRBD1 or TRBD2 may fit D (6 bases each). Trimming shortened V by 1 base and J by 6 bases, and 15 bases separated the two germline ends. The CDR3 is 15 amino acids. CDR1 and CDR2 from the germline V gene are DFQATT and SNEGSKA (reference sequence).

The chain recombines TRBV6-2 or TRBV6-3 with TRBJ1-2, with D tentatively TRBD1 (5 bases). Trimming cost V 2 bases and J 5 bases, with 18 bases left between them. The CDR3 sequence is 16 residues long. In germline, CDR1 is MNHEY, CDR2 SVGEGT. CDR3 bases: TGTGCCAGCAGTTACGGGACGGAGTTTCGATGGTATGGCTACACCTTC. It is translated as CASSYGTEFRWYGYTF.

The chain combines TRBV6-1 with TRBJ2-2, with D possibly being TRBD2 (6 bases). This CDR3 has 14 amino acids. Germline CDR1 is MNHNS and CDR2 is SASEGT. V was shortened by 6 bases and J by 7 bases, with 15 bases between the two germline ends. The CDR3 sequence: CASRPGSPGGELFF. CDR3 sequence (DNA): TGTGCCAGCAGGCCCGGGAGCCCGGGCGGGGAGCTGTTTTTT.

The J gene is TRBJ2-1, the V gene TRBV5-1, with TRBD2 matching 9 bases. The CDR3 totals 17 residues. The V gene end was trimmed by 3 bases and the J gene end by 2 bases; junction bases not matched to a gene: 9. Germline CDR1 reads SGHRS; CDR2 reads YFSETQ. CDR3 nucleotide sequence: TGCGCCAGCAGCTCGCAAGCGGGGGGAGCCACCTACAATGAGCAGTTCTTC. This translates into CASSSQAGGATYNEQFF.

V gene TRBV27 combines with J gene TRBJ2-3; 8 positions agree with TRBD2. After removal of 7 bases from V and 2 bases from J, the junction contained 11 bases not matched to a gene. The germline V gene has CDR1 MNHEY and CDR2 SMNVEV (reference sequence). CDR3 length equals 16 residues. The CDR3 bases are TGTGCCAGCACAACGCTCGGGGGGGCCCTCACAGATACGCAGTATTTT. It codes for CASTTLGGALTDTQYF.

This clonotype was observed a few times. V gene TRBV6-5 combines with J gene TRBJ2-1; 7 bases align to TRBD2. Per the germline V gene, CDR1 is MNHEY and CDR2 is SVGAGI. The CDR3 sequence is 18 residues long. Trimming cost V 0 bases and J 6 bases; bases outside gene matches: 14. CDR3 loop: CASSYSRSPSGPANEQFF. CDR3 bases: TGTGCCAGCAGTTACTCCCGTTCGCCTAGCGGACCTGCCAATGAGCAGTTCTTC.

The V call is TRBV27, the J call TRBJ2-7, with TRBD2 identical over 11 bases. J was trimmed by 9 bases and V by 5 bases; bases with no gene match: 12. The CDR3 contains 15 residues. CDR1 MNHEY and CDR2 SMNVEV come from the germline V gene (reference sequence). The CDR3 bases are TGTGCCAGCAGTGATGGGACTAGCGGCTCCTTCGGGCAGTACTTC. It encodes CASSDGTSGSFGQYF.

This clonotype was detected a few times. The chain carries TRBV6-5 and TRBJ1-1; a weak D match, TRBD1 (5 bases). The germline V gene encodes CDR1 MNHEY and CDR2 SVGAGI. V was shortened by 0 bases and J by 4 bases, with 12 bases between the two germline ends. The CDR3 runs to 15 residues. This CDR3 reads CASSYSVGEGTEAFF. CDR3 in DNA: TGTGCCAGCAGTTACTCGGTGGGGGAGGGCACTGAAGCTTTCTTT.

This clonotype was seen only a few times. V usage is TRBV20-1 and J usage is TRBJ2-5; 7 bases match TRBD1. Trimming at V came to 2 bases and at J to 2 bases, leaving 11 bases not matched to a gene. Germline lookup yields CDR1 DFQATT and CDR2 SNEGSKA (reference sequence). The CDR3 totals 16 residues. The CDR3 DNA is TGCAGTGCTAGACATCACCTCGGACAGGTACAAGAGACCCAGTACTTC. Protein: CSARHHLGQVQETQYF.

In its sample, this clonotype was seen many times. The J gene is TRBJ2-1, the V gene TRBV11-3, with 8 bases that match TRBD2. CDR3 length equals 19 residues. V trimming: 1 base; J trimming: 4 bases; junction bases outside the gene matches: 15. Germline V gene data show CDR1 as SGHNT and CDR2 as YENEEA. The chain's CDR3 is CASSLAGGPMQGPYNEQFF. As DNA, the CDR3 is TGTGCCAGCAGCTTAGCGGGAGGGCCAATGCAGGGGCCTTACAATGAGCAGTTCTTC.

This chain uses TRBV7-2 with TRBJ1-2; TRBD1 matches 7 bases. CDR3 length: 18 residues. After removal of 5 bases from V and 0 bases from J, the junction contained 15 bases not matched to a gene. Germline V gene data show CDR1 as SGHTA and CDR2 as FQGNSA. The chain's CDR3 is CASSPSSWTGQANYGYTF. As DNA, the CDR3 is TGTGCCAGCAGCCCAAGCTCCTGGACAGGACAAGCTAACTATGGCTACACCTTC. The entire variable domain, with the rest obtained from reference TRBV7-2 and TRBJ1-2, is as follows: GAGVSQSPSNKVTEKGKDVELRCDPISGHTALYWYRQSLGQGLEFLIYFQGNSAPDKSGLPSDRFSAERTGGSVSTLTIQRTQQEDSAVYLCASSPSSWTGQANYGYTFGSGTRLTVV.

The chain couples TRBV7-3 to TRBJ2-1; D unresolved. Germline CDR1 SGHTA, CDR2 FQGTGA. Trimming left V 6 bases short and J 4 bases short, with 16 bases between. The CDR3 has 15 residues. CDR3 DNA sequence: TGTGCCAGCAGTCCCACAGCCGGGTCTTACAATGAGCAGTTCTTC. Translating it yields CASSPTAGSYNEQFF.

This chain uses TRBV3-1 with TRBJ2-7; 10 positions match TRBD2. Per the germline V gene, CDR1 is LGHDT and CDR2 is YNNKEL (reference sequence). The junction had 9 bases not matched to a gene; V was cut back by 4 bases and J by 3 bases. The CDR3 sequence is 16 residues long. The CDR3 DNA is TGTGCCAGCAGCCCTTTTTCTGGACTAGCGGTCTACGAGCAGTACTTC. Its protein is CASSPFSGLAVYEQYF.

The V call is TRBV7-2, the J call TRBJ1-5, with 7 bases fitting TRBD1. This CDR3 spans 13 amino acids. V lost 6 bases, J lost 7 bases, and 6 bases stayed unmatched. The germline gives CDR1 SGHTA, CDR2 FQGNSA. CDR3 amino acids: CASSTTGFQPQHF. The CDR3 DNA sequence: TGTGCCAGCAGTACGACAGGGTTCCAGCCCCAGCATTTT. The complete variable domain, with remaining parts taken from reference TRBV7-2 and TRBJ1-5, reads GAGVSQSPSNKVTEKGKDVELRCDPISGHTALYWYRQSLGQGLEFLIYFQGNSAPDKSGLPSDRFSAERTGGSVSTLTIQRTQQEDSAVYLCASSTTGFQPQHFGDGTRLSIL.

Only a few counts were recorded for this clonotype. The rearrangement uses TRBV5-1 and TRBJ1-2; D is ambiguous. Germline CDR1 is SGHRS and CDR2 is YFSETQ. The CDR3 contains 14 residues. V lost 0 bases and J 1 base, leaving 7 bases between the germline ends. The CDR3 nucleotides are TGCGCCAGCAGCTTGGACGGGAGTAACTATGGCTACACCTTC. Encoded protein: CASSLDGSNYGYTF. The full variable domain, in which reference TRBV5-1 and TRBJ1-2 provide the parts outside the CDR3, is KAGVTQTPRYLIKTRGQQVTLSCSPISGHRSVSWYQQTPGQGLQFLFEYFSETQRNKGNFPGRFSGRQFSNSRSEMNVSTLELGDSALYLCASSLDGSNYGYTFGSGTRLTVV.

The chain joins TRBV7-8 to TRBJ1-4; perhaps TRBD1 as D (5 bases). V was clipped by 5 bases and J by 4 bases, with 14 bases between them. Germline loops: CDR1 SGHVS, CDR2 FQNEAQ. CDR3 length: 15 amino acids. This CDR3 reads CASSPKGIFNEKLFF. The DNA for the CDR3 is TGTGCCAGCAGCCCCAAGGGGATTTTTAATGAAAAACTGTTTTTT.

This clonotype was seen only a few times. V gene TRBV5-1 combines with J gene TRBJ2-7; TRBD1 matches 9 bases. The CDR3 runs 17 residues. With 3 bases clipped from V and 5 bases from J, the junction kept 15 bases outside the gene matches. Germline loops: CDR1 SGHRS, CDR2 YFSETQ. DNA of the CDR3: TGCGCCAGCAGCTCCCTGGCTCTGGGACAGGGTGGCCACGAGCAGTACTTC. It encodes CASSSLALGQGGHEQYF. The full variable domain, rest sourced from reference TRBV5-1 and TRBJ2-7, is KAGVTQTPRYLIKTRGQQVTLSCSPISGHRSVSWYQQTPGQGLQFLFEYFSETQRNKGNFPGRFSGRQFSNSRSEMNVSTLELGDSALYLCASSSLALGQGGHEQYFGPGTRLTVT.

A few counts support this clonotype. The chain uses TRBV11-2 and TRBJ2-1, with 7 nucleotides matching TRBD1. CDR1 SGHAT and CDR2 FQNNGV come from the germline V gene. The CDR3 contains 16 residues. Trimming at V came to 4 bases and at J to 6 bases, leaving 12 bases not matched to a gene. Here the CDR3 reads CASSSVRGRSGNEQFF. The CDR3 DNA sequence: TGTGCCAGCAGCTCCGTTAGGGGGCGATCAGGCAATGAGCAGTTCTTC.

The CDR3, as DNA: TGTGCCAGCAGCTTGGCAGGGCGCACTGAAGCTTTCTTT. This translates into CASSLAGRTEAFF. The V and J genes are TRBV5-4 and TRBJ1-1; TRBD1 is a possible D gene (5 bases). Germline V gives CDR1 SGHNT, CDR2 YYREEE (reference sequence). V shed 0 bases and J shed 4 bases, with 7 bases lying between them. The CDR3 runs to 13 residues.

This clonotype has just a few counts. The J gene is TRBJ2-1, the V gene TRBV19, with unresolved D. This CDR3 region has 11 residues. Trimming pared 3 bases from V and 7 bases from J, leaving 4 bases between. Germline V gene sequence: CDR1 LNHDA, CDR2 SQIVND (reference sequence). For the CDR3, the DNA is TGTGCCAGTAGTATCGGGAATGAGCAGTTCTTC. This codes for CASSIGNEQFF.

This clonotype has at least ten counts. The chain recombines TRBV7-2 with TRBJ2-5; a weak D match, TRBD2 (7 bases). The CDR3 extends over 14 amino acids. In germline, CDR1 is SGHTA, CDR2 FQGNSA. V was cut by 1 base and J by 13 bases, with 19 bases left in between. CDR3 amino acids: CASSLGGGGKTMYF. Here the CDR3 DNA reads TGTGCCAGCAGCTTAGGAGGGGGAGGGAAAACGATGTACTTC.